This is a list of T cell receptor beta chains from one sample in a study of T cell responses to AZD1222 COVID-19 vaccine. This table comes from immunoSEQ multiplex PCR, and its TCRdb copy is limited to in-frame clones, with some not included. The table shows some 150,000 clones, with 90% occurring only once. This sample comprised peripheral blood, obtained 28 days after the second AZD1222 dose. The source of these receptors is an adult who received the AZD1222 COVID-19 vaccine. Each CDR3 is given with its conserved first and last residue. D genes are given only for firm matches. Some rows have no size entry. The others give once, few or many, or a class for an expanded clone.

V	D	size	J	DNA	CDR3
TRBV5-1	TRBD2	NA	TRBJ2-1	TGCGCCAGCAGCGATGCGGGAGGATCCTACAATGAGCAGTTCTTC	CASSDAGGSYNEQFF
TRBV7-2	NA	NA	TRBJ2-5	TGTGCCAGCAGCTTAGCCGGGGGCGGAGAGACCCAGTACTTC	CASSLAGGGETQYF
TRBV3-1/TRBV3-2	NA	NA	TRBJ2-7	TGTGCCAGCAGCCGGGCAAGGGGCAGCGGGTCCTACGAGCAGTACTTC	CASSRARGSGSYEQYF
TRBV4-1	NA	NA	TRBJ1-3	TGCGCCAGCAGCCAGGGGAGCGCTGGAAACACCATATATTTT	CASSQGSAGNTIYF
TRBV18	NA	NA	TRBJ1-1	TGTGCCAGCTCACTCCTGAACACTGAAGCTTTCTTT	CASSLLNTEAFF
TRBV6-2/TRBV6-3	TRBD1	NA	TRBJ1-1	TGTGCCAGCAGCCGGGACAGGGGGAACACTGAAGCTTTCTTT	CASSRDRGNTEAFF
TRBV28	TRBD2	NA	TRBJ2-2	TGTGCCAGCAAGAGTTCCGGGGTCAGCGGGAGGACCGGGGAGCTGTTTTTT	CASKSSGVSGRTGELFF
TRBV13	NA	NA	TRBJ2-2	TGTGCCAGCAGCCCCGACGGCACCGGGGAGCTGTTTTTT	CASSPDGTGELFF
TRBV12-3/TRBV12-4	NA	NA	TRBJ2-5	TGTGCCAGCAGCCACCGGGAGACCCAGTACTTC	CASSHRETQYF
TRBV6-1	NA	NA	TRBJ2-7	TGTGCCAGCAGTGAAGTGGCAAGGGAGTACTTC	CASSEVAREYF
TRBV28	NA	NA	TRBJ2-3	TGTGCCAGCAGCCCAGCGGGCCCCACAGATACGCAGTATTTT	CASSPAGPTDTQYF
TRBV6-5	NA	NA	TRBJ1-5	TGTGCCACCCAAGGGACGTTTGGTCAGCCCCAGCATTTT	CATQGTFGQPQHF
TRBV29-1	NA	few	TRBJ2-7	TGCAGCGTTGCCAGCTCCTACGAGCAGTACTTC	CSVASSYEQYF
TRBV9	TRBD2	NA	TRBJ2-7	TGTGCCAGCAGCGTAGAGGGCGGGGGGACCTACGAGCAGTACTTC	CASSVEGGGTYEQYF
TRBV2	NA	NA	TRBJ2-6	TGTGCCAGCAATGGGCCCGGGACGGCCCCCGGGGCCAACGTCCTGACTTTC	CASNGPGTAPGANVLTF
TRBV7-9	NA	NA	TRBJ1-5	TGTGCCAGCAGCTCTACGGACTCGCGCTATAGCAATCAGCCCCAGCATTTT	CASSSTDSRYSNQPQHF
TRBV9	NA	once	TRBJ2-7	TGTGCCAGCAGCGTAGGTAGCTTCCCTTTGAACGAGCAGTACTTC	CASSVGSFPLNEQYF
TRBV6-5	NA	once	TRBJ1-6	TGTGCCAGCAGGTGGCAGGGTGGCTCACCCCTCCACTTT	CASRWQGGSPLHF
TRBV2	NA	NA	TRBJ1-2	TGTGCCAGCAGCGCTCAGGACGGTCGGATCTATGGCTACACCTTC	CASSAQDGRIYGYTF
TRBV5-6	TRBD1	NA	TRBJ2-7	TGTGCCAGCAGTCTCCGGGACAGGGGACTCTACGAGCAGTACTTC	CASSLRDRGLYEQYF
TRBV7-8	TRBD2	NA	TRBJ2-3	TGTGCCAGCAGCCCAGAGATAGCGGGTGGCACAGATACGCAGTATTTT	CASSPEIAGGTDTQYF
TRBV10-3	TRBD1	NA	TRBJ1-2	TGTGCCATCAGTGAGTCAGGGACAGGGGGCATCCATGGCTACACCTTC	CAISESGTGGIHGYTF
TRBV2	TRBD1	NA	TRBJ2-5	TGTGCCAGCAGTGAAGGACAGGGTGTCCAAGAGACCCAGTACTTC	CASSEGQGVQETQYF
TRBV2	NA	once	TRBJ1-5	TGTGCCAGCAGTGCACAGCATGGGGGCAATCAGCCCCAGCATTTT	CASSAQHGGNQPQHF
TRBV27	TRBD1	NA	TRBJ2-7	TGTGCCAGCAGTACAGGGGGCGGATACGAGCAGTACTTC	CASSTGGGYEQYF
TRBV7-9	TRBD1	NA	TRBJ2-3	TGTGCCAGCGGCGGACAGGGTTCCACAGATACGCAGTATTTT	CASGGQGSTDTQYF
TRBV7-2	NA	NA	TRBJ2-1	TGTGCCAGCAGCCCACGGACGCCCGTTTACAATGAGCAGTTCTTC	CASSPRTPVYNEQFF
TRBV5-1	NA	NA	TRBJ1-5	TGCGCCAGCAGCTTGGAGGGGCTGGGCCAGCCCCAGCATTTT	CASSLEGLGQPQHF
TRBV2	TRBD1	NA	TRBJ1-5	TGTGCCAGCAGTTTTACAGGGGGCAAAGGAGGGTCCCAGCATTTT	CASSFTGGKGGSQHF
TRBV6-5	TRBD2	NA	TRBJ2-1	TGTGCTACTAGCGGCAGCTCCTACAATGAGCAGTTCTTC	CATSGSSYNEQFF
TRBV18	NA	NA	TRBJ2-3	TGTGCCAGCTCACCCTCCGCACTGTCTACGCAGTATTTT	CASSPSALSTQYF
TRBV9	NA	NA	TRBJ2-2	TGTGCCAGCAGCGACGGGACGCCAACTAAGACCGGGGAGCTGTTTTTT	CASSDGTPTKTGELFF
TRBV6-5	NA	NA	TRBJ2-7	TGTGCCAGCAGGACAGGGGTGGGACTAAAGGAGCAGTACTTC	CASRTGVGLKEQYF
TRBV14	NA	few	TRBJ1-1	TGTGCCAGCAGCCTCTATGCAGGGAGCGCTGAAGCTTTCTTT	CASSLYAGSAEAFF
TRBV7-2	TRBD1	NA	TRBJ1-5	TGTGCCAGCAGCTTCTTCCGGGACAGGGTGGGGAATCAGCCCCAGCATTTT	CASSFFRDRVGNQPQHF
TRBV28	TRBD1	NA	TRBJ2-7	TGTGCCAGCAGGTACCCCGGGGACAGGTACTACGAGCAGTACTTC	CASRYPGDRYYEQYF
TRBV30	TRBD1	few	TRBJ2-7	TGTGCCTGGAGCCCCGGGACAGGGGACTACGAGCAGTACTTC	CAWSPGTGDYEQYF
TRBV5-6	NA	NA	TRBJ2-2	TGTGCCAGCAGCTTGGCAGCGGACACCGGGGAGCTGTTTTTT	CASSLAADTGELFF
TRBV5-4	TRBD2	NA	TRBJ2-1	TGTGCCAGCAGCCAAACTAGCGGGAGTAAGGAGCAGTTCTTC	CASSQTSGSKEQFF
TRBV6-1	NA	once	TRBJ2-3	TGTGCCAGCAGTGGGATGGGAGGGACACGGGCAGATACGCAGTATTTT	CASSGMGGTRADTQYF
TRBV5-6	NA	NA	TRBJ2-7	TGTGCCAGCAGCTTGGGGCAGGGTAACGAGCAGTACTTC	CASSLGQGNEQYF
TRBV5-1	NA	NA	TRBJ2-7	TGCGCCAGCAGCTTGGTTGGTGGGGCCGACAACTACGAGCAGTACTTC	CASSLVGGADNYEQYF
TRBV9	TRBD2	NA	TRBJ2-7	TGTGCCAGCAGCGTAGAAGCTAGCGGGGCCGGCTGGTCCTTTGTGCAGTACTTC	CASSVEASGAGWSFVQYF
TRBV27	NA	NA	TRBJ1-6	TGTGCCAGCAGTTTAGATAGGGGGTCCTATAATTCACCCCTCCACTTT	CASSLDRGSYNSPLHF
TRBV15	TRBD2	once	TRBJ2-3	TGTGCCACCAGCAGAGGAGCTAGCGGGAGGGCCGCCTACACAGATACGCAGTATTTT	CATSRGASGRAAYTDTQYF
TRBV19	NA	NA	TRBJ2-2	TGTGCCAGCCTCGCTCAGGGTCTGGGTCGAAACACCGGGGAGCTGTTTTTT	CASLAQGLGRNTGELFF
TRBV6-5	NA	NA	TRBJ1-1	TGTGCCAGCAGTTACTCGGGGGCGAACACTGAAGCTTTCTTT	CASSYSGANTEAFF
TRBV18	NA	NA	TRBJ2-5	TGTGCCAGCTCACCACCGGAACCACGGGAGACCCAGTACTTC	CASSPPEPRETQYF
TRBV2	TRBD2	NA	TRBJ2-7	TGTGCCAGCGAGCGGGAGGGCACCTACGAGCAGTACTTC	CASEREGTYEQYF
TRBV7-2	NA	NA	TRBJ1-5	TGTGCCAGCAGCTTAGGGGGATATAGCAATCAGCCCCAGCATTTT	CASSLGGYSNQPQHF
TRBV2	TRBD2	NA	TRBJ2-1	TGTGCCAGCAGCCGGACTAGCGCGGGTATGGAGCAGTTCTTC	CASSRTSAGMEQFF
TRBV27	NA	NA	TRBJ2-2	TGTGCCAGCAGTTTCCTCACTACGAACACCGGGGAGCTGTTTTTT	CASSFLTTNTGELFF